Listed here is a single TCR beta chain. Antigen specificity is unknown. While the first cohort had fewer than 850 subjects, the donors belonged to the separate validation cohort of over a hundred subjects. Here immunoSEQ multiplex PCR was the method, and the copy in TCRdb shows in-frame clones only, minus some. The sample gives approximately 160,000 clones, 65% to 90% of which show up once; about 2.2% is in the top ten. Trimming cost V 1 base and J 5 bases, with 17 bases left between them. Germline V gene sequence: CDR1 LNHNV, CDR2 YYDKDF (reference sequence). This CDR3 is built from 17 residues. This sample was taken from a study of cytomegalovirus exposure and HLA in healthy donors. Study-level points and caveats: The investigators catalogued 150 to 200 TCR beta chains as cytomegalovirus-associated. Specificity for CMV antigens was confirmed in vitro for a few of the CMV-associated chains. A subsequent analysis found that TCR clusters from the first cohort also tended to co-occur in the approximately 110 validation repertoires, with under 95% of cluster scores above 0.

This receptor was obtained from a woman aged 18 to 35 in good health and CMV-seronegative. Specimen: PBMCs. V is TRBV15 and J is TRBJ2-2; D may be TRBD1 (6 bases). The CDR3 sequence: CATSRGDQDSGTGELFF. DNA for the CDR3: TGTGCCACCAGCAGAGGAGATCAGGACAGTGGGACCGGGGAGCTGTTTTTT.